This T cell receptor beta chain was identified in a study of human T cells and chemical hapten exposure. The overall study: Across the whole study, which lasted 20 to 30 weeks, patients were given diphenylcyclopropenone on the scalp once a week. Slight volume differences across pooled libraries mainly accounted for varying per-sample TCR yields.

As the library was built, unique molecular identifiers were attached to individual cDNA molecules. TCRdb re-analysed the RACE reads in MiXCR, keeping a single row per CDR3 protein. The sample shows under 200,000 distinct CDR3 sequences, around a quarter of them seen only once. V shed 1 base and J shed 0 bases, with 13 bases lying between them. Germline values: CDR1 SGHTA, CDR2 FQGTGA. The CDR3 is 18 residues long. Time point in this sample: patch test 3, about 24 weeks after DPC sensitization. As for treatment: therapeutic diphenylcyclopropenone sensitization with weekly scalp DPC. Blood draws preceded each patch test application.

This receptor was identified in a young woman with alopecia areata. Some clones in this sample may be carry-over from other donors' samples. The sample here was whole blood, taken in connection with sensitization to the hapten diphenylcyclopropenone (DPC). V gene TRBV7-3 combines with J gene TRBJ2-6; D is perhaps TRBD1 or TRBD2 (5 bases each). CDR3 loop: CASSLMGVPLSGANVLTF. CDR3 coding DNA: TGTGCCAGCAGCTTAATGGGGGTCCCTCTCTCTGGGGCCAACGTCCTGACTTTC.